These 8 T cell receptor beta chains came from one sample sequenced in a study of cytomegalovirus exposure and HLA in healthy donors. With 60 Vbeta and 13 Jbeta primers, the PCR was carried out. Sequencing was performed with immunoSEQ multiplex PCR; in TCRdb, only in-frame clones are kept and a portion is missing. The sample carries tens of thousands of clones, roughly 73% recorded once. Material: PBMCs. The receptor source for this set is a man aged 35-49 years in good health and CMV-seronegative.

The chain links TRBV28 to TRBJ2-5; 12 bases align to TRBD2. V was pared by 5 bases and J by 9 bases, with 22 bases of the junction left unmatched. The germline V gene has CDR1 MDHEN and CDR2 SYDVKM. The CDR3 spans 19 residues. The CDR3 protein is CASSRKTGTSGQAPRAQYF. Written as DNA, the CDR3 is TGTGCCAGCAGTCGAAAAACCGGGACTAGCGGGCAGGCCCCCAGGGCCCAGTACTTC.

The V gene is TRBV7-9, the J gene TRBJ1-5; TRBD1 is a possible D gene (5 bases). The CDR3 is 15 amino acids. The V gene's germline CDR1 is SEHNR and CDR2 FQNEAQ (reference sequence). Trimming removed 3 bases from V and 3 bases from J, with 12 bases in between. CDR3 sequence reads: CASSLGQGDNQPQHF. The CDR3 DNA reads TGTGCCAGCAGCTTGGGCCAGGGTGACAATCAGCCCCAGCATTTT.

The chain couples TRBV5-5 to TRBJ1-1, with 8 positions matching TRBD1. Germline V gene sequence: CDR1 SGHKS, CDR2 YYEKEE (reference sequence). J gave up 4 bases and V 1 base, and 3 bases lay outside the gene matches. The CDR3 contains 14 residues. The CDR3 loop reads CASSLQGAVTEAFF. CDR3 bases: TGTGCCAGCAGCTTGCAGGGGGCGGTCACTGAAGCTTTCTTT.

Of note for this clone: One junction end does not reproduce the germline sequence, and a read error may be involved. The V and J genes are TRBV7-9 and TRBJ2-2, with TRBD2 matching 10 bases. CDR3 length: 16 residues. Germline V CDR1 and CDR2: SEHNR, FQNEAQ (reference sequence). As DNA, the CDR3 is TGTTCCAGCAGCTTTTTAGCGGGGGGAAACACCGGGGAGCTGTTTTTT. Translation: CSSSFLAGGNTGELFF.

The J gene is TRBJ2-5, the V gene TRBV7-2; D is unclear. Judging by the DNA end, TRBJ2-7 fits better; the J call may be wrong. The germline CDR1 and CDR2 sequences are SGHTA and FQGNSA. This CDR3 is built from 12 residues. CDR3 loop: CASSLDHYEQYF. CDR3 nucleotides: TGTGCCAGCAGCTTAGACCACTACGAGCAGTACTTC.

The CDR3 loop is CSVTKAGGTDEQYF. The CDR3, as DNA: TGCAGCGTAACGAAAGCGGGAGGAACGGACGAGCAGTACTTC. The chain has TRBV29-1 and TRBJ2-7; 9 nucleotides agree with TRBD2. The ends lost 6 bases at V and 5 bases at J; junction bases unmatched: 11. Germline lookup yields CDR1 SQVTM and CDR2 ANQGSEA. CDR3 length: 14 residues.

DNA of the CDR3: TGCGCCAGCAGCTTCATTGCGGGGTCGGTCGAGCAGTACTTC. Translated, it gives CASSFIAGSVEQYF. The rearrangement uses TRBV5-1 and TRBJ2-7, with a possible D match to TRBD2 (6 bases). The CDR3 runs 14 residues. Germline lookup yields CDR1 SGHRS and CDR2 YFSETQ. Trimming shortened V by 2 bases and J by 6 bases, and 15 bases separated the two germline ends.

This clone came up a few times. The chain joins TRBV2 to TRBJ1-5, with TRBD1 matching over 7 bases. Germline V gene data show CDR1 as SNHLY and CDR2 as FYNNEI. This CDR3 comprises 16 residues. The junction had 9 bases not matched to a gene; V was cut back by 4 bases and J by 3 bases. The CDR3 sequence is CASSVLSRGANQPQHF. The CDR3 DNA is TGTGCCAGCAGTGTTCTGTCCAGGGGGGCCAATCAGCCCCAGCATTTT.